This T cell receptor beta chain was found in a study of cytomegalovirus exposure and HLA in healthy donors. Overall study results and limits: A highly shared variant cluster was judged a likely technical artifact. HLA-A and HLA-B allele assignments for most subjects were reportedly predicted accurately using TCR beta sequences. Rare sequences made up most TCRs, while some public TCRs were found in many donors.

On this clone: What it binds is not known.

The CDR3 contains 11 residues. Germline CDR1 reads SGHVS; CDR2 reads FNYEAQ. Trimming cost V 5 bases and J 11 bases; bases outside gene matches: 5. The PCR ran on 60 Vbeta and 13 Jbeta primers. As originally analysed: Counted up in a later analysis, unique TCR beta chains came to about 80 million, with around 9.9 million shared. Using immunoSEQ multiplex PCR, the repertoire was profiled, and TCRdb retains in-frame clones only, with some absent. D and trimming come from the DNA, and the V and J calls and clone size come from that table. This table has 95,000 to 100,000 clones, roughly a tenth appearing once.

This clonotype was obtained from a man aged 45 to 65 in good health and CMV-seropositive. The sequenced sample was PBMCs. The chain employs TRBV7-6 and TRBJ2-5; 7 bases fit TRBD2. The CDR3: CASSLRGEQYF. CDR3 DNA: TGTGCCAGCAGCCTCCGGGGGGAGCAGTACTTC.